This T cell receptor beta chain came from a study of T cell repertoires in cytomegalovirus infection. Study background: Epitope selection comprised recently identified HLA-C-restricted CMV epitopes and well-studied HLA-B-restricted CMV epitopes. CMV infection together with matching HLA type was indicated by public TCR beta signatures. Study-wide results and caveats: HLA-C-restricted TCR beta clonotypes specific for CMV led the ex vivo response.

CDR3 size: 13 residues. The germline CDR1 and CDR2 sequences are SGHVS and FQNEAQ. The germline V and J ends were trimmed by 5 bases and 0 bases, with 7 bases remaining between them. TCRdb redid the calling of the reads with MiXCR, one entry per CDR3 protein. In the table there are fewer than 1,000,000 distinct CDR3 sequences, around 29% of which are singletons. This clonotype was found many times. The antigen is unknown. The source is a human donor in good health (CMV status not recorded). Some clones in this sample may be carry-over from other donors' samples. The rearrangement uses TRBV7-8 and TRBJ2-5; no firm D call. This sample comprised cultured CD8+ T cells from PBMCs, obtained from culture after CMV antigen stimulation. CDR3 nucleotides: TGTGCCAGCAGCACCAGAGACCAAGAGACCCAGTACTTC. Translating gives CASSTRDQETQYF.